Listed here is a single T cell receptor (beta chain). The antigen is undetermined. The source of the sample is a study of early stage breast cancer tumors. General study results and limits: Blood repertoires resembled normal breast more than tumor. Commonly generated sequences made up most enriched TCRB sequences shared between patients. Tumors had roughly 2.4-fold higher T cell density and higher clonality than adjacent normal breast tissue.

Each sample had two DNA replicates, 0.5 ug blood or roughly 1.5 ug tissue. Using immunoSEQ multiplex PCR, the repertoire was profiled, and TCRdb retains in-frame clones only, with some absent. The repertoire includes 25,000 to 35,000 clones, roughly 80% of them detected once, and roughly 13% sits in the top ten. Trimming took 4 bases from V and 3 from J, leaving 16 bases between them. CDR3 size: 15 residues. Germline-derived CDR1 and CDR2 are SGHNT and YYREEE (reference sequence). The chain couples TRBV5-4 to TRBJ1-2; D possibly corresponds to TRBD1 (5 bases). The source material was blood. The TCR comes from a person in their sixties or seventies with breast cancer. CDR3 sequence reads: CASSPDSNRDYGYTF. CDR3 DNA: TGTGCCAGCAGCCCAGACAGCAATCGGGACTATGGCTACACCTTC.